Given below is one TCR beta chain in context. Its antigen is not known. Libraries were prepared by immunoSEQ multiplex PCR; TCRdb keeps only in-frame clonotypes and omits some of them. The profile covers about 94,000 clones, with around nine tenths appearing a single time and about an eighth taken by the ten largest. The sample belongs to a study of T cell responses to AZD1222 COVID-19 vaccine. Study-level points and caveats: Baseline serostatus was positive in only a handful of AZD1222 recipients. Repertoires were collected only later (after the peak T cell response had occurred).

The CDR3 is 14 residues long. Trimming pared 7 bases from V and 2 bases from J, leaving 15 bases between. Germline V gives CDR1 SGHRS, CDR2 YFSETQ. This chain uses TRBV5-1 with TRBJ1-1; TRBD1 might be the D (6 bases). This specimen was peripheral blood, taken on day 0 of AZD1222 vaccination. The source is an adult in good health. The CDR3 DNA reads as TGCGCCAGCGGTCCCACAGGGACTAACACTGAAGCTTTCTTT. Its translation: CASGPTGTNTEAFF.